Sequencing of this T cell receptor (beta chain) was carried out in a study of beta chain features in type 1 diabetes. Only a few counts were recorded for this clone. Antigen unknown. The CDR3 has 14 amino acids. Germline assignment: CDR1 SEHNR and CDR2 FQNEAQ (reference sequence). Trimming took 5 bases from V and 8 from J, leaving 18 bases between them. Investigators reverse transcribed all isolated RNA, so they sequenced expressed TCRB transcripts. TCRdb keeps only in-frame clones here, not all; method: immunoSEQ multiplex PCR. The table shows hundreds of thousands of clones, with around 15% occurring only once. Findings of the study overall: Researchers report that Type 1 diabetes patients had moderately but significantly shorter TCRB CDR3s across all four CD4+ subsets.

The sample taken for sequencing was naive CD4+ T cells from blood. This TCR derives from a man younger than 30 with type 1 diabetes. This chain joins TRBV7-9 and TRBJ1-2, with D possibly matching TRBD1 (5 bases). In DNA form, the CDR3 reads TGTGCCAGCAGCCAGACGGGGACGGACGGCGGCTACACCTTC. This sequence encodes CASSQTGTDGGYTF.